The TCR beta chain under discussion was sequenced for a study of early T cells in non-severe SARS-CoV-2 infection. Study-level background: From unsorted whole blood, bulk RNA was sequenced, and the chains remained unpaired.

Study findings and constraints: Anti-spike CD8 responses were favored in VDJdb matching, and private and CD4 specificities were missed.

Attached unique molecular identifiers marked individual cDNA molecules. One entry per CDR3 protein, called by TCRdb with MiXCR from the 5' RACE reads. Here the sample spans roughly 83,000 distinct CDR3 sequences, 8% to 13% being singletons. This clonotype was seen only a few times. Its antigen remains unidentified. Between the trimmed V and J ends, which lost 6 bases and 6 bases, there was a span of 15 bases. The CDR3 consists of 14 residues. Germline V gene sequence: CDR1 MDHEN, CDR2 SYDVKM. This specimen was whole blood, taken at baseline. The TCR was taken from an adult who was a healthcare worker with PCR-confirmed SARS-CoV-2 infection or an uninfected control (not recorded which). This chain links TRBV28 with TRBJ2-1, with a possible D match to TRBD2 (6 bases). CDR3 sequence: CASRRLVTGNEQFF. CDR3 DNA: TGTGCCAGCAGGCGACTAGTCACAGGCAATGAGCAGTTCTTC. Together with reference TRBV28 and TRBJ2-1, the CDR3 gives the full variable domain: DVKVTQSSRYLVKRTGEKVFLECVQDMDHENMFWYRQDPGLGLRLIYFSYDVKMKEKGDIPEGYSVSREKKERFSLILESASTNQTSMYLCASRRLVTGNEQFFGPGTRLTVL.